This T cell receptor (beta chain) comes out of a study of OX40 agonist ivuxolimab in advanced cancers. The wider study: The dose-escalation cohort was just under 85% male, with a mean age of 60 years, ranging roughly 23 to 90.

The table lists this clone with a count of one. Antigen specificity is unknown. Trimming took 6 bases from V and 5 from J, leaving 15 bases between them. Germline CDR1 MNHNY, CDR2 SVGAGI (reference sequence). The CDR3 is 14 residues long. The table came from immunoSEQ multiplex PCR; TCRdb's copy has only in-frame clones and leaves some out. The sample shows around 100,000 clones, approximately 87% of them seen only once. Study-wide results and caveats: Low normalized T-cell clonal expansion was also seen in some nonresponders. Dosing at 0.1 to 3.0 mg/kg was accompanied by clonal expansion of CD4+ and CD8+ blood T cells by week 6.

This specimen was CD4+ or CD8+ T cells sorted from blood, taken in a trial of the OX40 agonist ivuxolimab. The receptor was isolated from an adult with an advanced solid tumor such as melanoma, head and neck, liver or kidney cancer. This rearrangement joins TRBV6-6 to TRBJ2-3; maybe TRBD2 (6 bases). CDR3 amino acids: CASRPGGVGDTQYF. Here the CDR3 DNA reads TGTGCCAGCAGACCCGGGGGAGTGGGAGATACGCAGTATTTT.